This T cell receptor beta chain is from a study of beta chain features in type 1 diabetes. Isolated RNA was reverse transcribed in full, so expressed TCRB transcripts were sequenced. Read counts averaged around 4 million for samples of naive, central memory and regulatory T cells. Sequencing used immunoSEQ multiplex PCR; TCRdb keeps in-frame clones, though not all of them. The table has 300,000 to 350,000 clones, 9.3% seen once; the top ten hold roughly 0.99%. The germline V gene has CDR1 SQVTM and CDR2 ANQGSEA. Deletions cut 4 bases from V and 5 bases from J, with 14 bases between. The CDR3 has 13 amino acids. Notes on the study in general: The study found moderately but significantly shorter TCRB CDR3s in all four CD4+ subsets of Type 1 diabetes patients. Comparison showed that naive, central memory and Treg TCRB repertoires appeared more similar among patients than among healthy donors.

Blood was collected once per donor into heparin, averaging about 116 mL. The authors sorted CD4+ naive, central memory, regulatory and stem cell-like memory cells via CD45RO/CCR7/CD25/CD127/CD95/CD27. In its sample, this clone was seen a few times. As yet, its antigen is unknown. The sequencing input was central memory CD4+ T cells from blood. The sequence derives from a young man with type 1 diabetes. This rearrangement joins TRBV29-1 to TRBJ1-1; D unresolved. CDR3 sequence: CSVARRTGTEAFF. The CDR3 DNA sequence: TGCAGCGTTGCCCGGCGGACCGGGACTGAAGCTTTCTTT.